One TCR beta chain is described in this entry. The sample is drawn from a study of PD-1 blockade in mismatch repair-deficient tumors. Across the whole study: All were previously treated, progressing patients with about twelve mismatch repair-deficient cancer types.

V was clipped by 0 bases and J by 4 bases, with 9 bases between them. Germline CDR1 reads LNHDA; CDR2 reads SQIVND (reference sequence). This CDR3 spans 14 amino acids. Repertoires were generated with immunoSEQ multiplex PCR, while TCRdb's copy carries only in-frame clones and drops some. This sample yields about 84,000 clones, of which 81% are seen a single time; roughly 2.5% belongs to the top ten. Mismatch repair deficiency was confirmed in all patients, by PCR or immunohistochemistry. This sample comprised peripheral blood, obtained 12 weeks after starting pembrolizumab. The TCR was taken from an adult with mismatch repair-deficient cancer. The rearrangement uses TRBV19 and TRBJ1-1; D is possibly TRBD1 (5 bases). CDR3 sequence reads: CASSIDGAPTEAFF. In DNA, the CDR3 is TGTGCCAGTAGTATAGACGGGGCGCCCACTGAAGCTTTCTTT. Looking up the rest from reference TRBV19 and TRBJ1-1 gives the full variable domain: DGGITQSPKYLFRKEGQNVTLSCEQNLNHDAMYWYRQDPGQGLRLIYYSQIVNDFQKGDIAEGYSVSREKKESFPLTVTSAQKNPTAFYLCASSIDGAPTEAFFGQGTRLTVV.